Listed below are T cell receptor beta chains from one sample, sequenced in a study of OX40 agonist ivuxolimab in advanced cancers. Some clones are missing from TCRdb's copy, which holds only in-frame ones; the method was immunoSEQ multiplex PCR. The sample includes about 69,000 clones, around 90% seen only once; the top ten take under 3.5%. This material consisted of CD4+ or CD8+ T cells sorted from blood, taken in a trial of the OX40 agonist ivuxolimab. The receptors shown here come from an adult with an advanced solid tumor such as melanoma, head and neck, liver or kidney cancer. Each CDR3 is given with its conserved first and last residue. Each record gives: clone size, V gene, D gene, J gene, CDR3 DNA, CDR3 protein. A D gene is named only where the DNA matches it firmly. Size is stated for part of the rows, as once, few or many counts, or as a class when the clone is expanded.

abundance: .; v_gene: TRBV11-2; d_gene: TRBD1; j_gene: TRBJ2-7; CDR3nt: TGTGCCAGCAGCTTAGAGACAGGGTCCCACGAGCAGTACTTC; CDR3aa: CASSLETGSHEQYF
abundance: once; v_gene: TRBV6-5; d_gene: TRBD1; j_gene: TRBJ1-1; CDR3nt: TGTGCCTCGAGTAGGGACAGGGGGGATGAAGCTTTCTTT; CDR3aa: CASSRDRGDEAFF
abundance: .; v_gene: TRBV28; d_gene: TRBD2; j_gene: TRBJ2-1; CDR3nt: TGTGCCAGCAGTCCCATTCGCTCGAGCGGGAGGAATGAGCAGTTCTTC; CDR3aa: CASSPIRSSGRNEQFF
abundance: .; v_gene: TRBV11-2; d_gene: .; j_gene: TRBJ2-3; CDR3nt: TGTGCCAGCAGCTTAGAGGGGGCACCCGCGGATACGCAGTATTTT; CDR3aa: CASSLEGAPADTQYF
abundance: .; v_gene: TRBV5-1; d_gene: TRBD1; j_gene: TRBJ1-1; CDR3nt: TGCGCCAGCAGTCTAGGGACAGGCGGCACTGAAGCTTTCTTT; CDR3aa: CASSLGTGGTEAFF
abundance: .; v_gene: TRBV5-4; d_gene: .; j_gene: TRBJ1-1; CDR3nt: TGTGCCAGCAGTTCGAGGGGAAACACTGAAGCTTTCTTT; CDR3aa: CASSSRGNTEAFF
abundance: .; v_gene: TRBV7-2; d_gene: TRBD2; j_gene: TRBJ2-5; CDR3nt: TGTGCCAGCGCCAGCGGGAGGACCCAAGAGACCCAGTACTTC; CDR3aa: CASASGRTQETQYF
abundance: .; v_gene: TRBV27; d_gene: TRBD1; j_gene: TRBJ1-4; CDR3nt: TGTGCCAGCAGCGCACAGGGGATGCGTGAAAAACTGTTTTTT; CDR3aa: CASSAQGMREKLFF
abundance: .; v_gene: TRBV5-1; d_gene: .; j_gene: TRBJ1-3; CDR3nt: TGCGCCAGCAGCTTATCCTCTAGCTCTGGAAACACCATATATTTT; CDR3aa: CASSLSSSSGNTIYF
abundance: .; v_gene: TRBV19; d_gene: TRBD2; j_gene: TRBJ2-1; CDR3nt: TGTGCCAGTAGTCTCTGGGGGGGTTATGAGCAGTTCTTC; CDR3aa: CASSLWGGYEQFF
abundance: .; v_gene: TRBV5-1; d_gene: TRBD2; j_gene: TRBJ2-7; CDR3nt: TGCGCCAGCAGCTTCGGGCCTGAGCGGGGAGAGCAGTACTTC; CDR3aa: CASSFGPERGEQYF
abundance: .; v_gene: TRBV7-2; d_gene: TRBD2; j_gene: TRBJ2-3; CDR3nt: TGTGCCAGCAGCTTCACTAGCGGGGTTTCGGATACGCAGTATTTT; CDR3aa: CASSFTSGVSDTQYF
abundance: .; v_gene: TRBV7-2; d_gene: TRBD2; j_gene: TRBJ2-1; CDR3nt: TGTGCCAGCAGCTTAAAGGGCGGGGGGGAGATTGAGCAGTTCTTC; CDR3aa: CASSLKGGGEIEQFF
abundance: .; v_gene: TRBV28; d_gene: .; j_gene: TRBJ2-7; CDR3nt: TGTGCCAGCAGCTCGGCCCTGTCTTACGAGCAGTACTTC; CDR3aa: CASSSALSYEQYF
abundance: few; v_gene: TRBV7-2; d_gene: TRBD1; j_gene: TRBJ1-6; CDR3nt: TGTGCCAGCAGGCTTCAGGGGGCAGGATCACCCCTCCACTTT; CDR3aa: CASRLQGAGSPLHF
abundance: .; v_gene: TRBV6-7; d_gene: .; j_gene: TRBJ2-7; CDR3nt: TGTGCCAGCCTAAACCGGGATTTATCCTACGAGCAGTACTTC; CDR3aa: CASLNRDLSYEQYF
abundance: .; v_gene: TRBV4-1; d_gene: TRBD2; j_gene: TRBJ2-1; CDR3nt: TGCGCCAGCAGCCAAGACCGAACTAGCGGTCCCTACAATGAGCAGTTCTTC; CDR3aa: CASSQDRTSGPYNEQFF
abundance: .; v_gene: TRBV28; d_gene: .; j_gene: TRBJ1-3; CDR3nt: TGTGCCAGCTCGGTCTCCGGAAACACCATATATTTT; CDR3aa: CASSVSGNTIYF
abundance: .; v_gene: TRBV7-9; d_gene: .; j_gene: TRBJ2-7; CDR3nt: TGTGCCAGCAGCTTAGATTTTTACGAGCAGTACTTC; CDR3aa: CASSLDFYEQYF
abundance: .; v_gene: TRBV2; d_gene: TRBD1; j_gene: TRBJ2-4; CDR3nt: TGTGCCAGCAGAATGGGGACAGGGTGGGTCAAAAACATTCAGTACTTC; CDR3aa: CASRMGTGWVKNIQYF
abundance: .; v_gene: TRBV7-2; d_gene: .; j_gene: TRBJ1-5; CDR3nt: TGTGCCAGCAGCTTATTCAACAGCAATCAGCCCCAGCATTTT; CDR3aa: CASSLFNSNQPQHF
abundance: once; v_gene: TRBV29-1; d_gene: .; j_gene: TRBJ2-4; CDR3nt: TGCAGCGTTGAAGATCAGGCAGGAGGGAACATTCAGTACTTC; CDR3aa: CSVEDQAGGNIQYF
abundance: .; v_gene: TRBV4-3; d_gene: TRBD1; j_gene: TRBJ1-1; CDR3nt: TGCGCCAGCAGCCCGGGACAGGGGGACACTGAAGCTTTCTTT; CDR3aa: CASSPGQGDTEAFF
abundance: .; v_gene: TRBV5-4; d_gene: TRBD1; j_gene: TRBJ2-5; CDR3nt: TGTGCCAGCAGCTTGGTAACAGGACAGGGAAAGACCCAGTACTTC; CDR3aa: CASSLVTGQGKTQYF